The 30 T cell receptor beta chains presented below share a single source sample, sequenced in a study of identical twins. TCRdb re-derived calls from the 5' RACE reads in MiXCR, one entry per CDR3 protein. The sample yields 750,000 to 950,000 distinct CDR3 sequences, approximately 13% seen once. This sample was also put to use in a study of yellow fever vaccine responses in identical twins.

What was sequenced was PBMCs. These receptors were taken from a woman under 30 in good health.

The chain joins TRBV2 to TRBJ2-1; the D gene is possibly TRBD2 (6 bases). V lost 6 bases and J 2 bases, leaving 17 bases between the germline ends. Germline CDR1 and CDR2: SNHLY and FYNNEI. This CDR3 spans 16 amino acids. CDR3: CASRSGLMGTYNEQFF. As DNA, the CDR3 is TGTGCCAGCAGGAGCGGGCTCATGGGGACCTACAATGAGCAGTTCTTC.

This clonotype was seen a handful of times. The V and J genes are TRBV7-9 and TRBJ2-2, with 7 bases identical to TRBD1. Germline CDR1 and CDR2: SEHNR and FQNEAQ (reference sequence). V gave up 4 bases and J gave up 0 bases; unmatched junction bases: 5. The CDR3 extends over 16 amino acids. CDR3 sequence reads: CASSYRQGPNTGELFF. In DNA form, the CDR3 reads TGTGCCAGCAGCTACAGACAGGGTCCGAACACCGGGGAGCTGTTTTTT.

The chain has TRBV23-1 and TRBJ2-5; TRBD1 is a possible D gene (7 bases). TRBV23-1 is reported as an ORF; its role is uncertain. CDR3 length: 16 residues. Deletions cut 5 bases from V and 8 bases from J, with 24 bases between. The CDR3 loop reads CASSTPAGTDKRTQYF. CDR3 in DNA: TGCGCCAGCAGTACCCCGGCGGGGACAGATAAGAGAACCCAGTACTTC.

The rearrangement joins TRBV14 to TRBJ2-3; TRBD2 agrees at 7 bases. There are 14 residues in the CDR3. CDR1 is SGHDN and CDR2 is FVKESK in the germline V gene. V lost 4 bases and J lost 4; bases outside the gene matches: 5. The CDR3 nucleotides are TGTGCCAGCAGCCCGACAGCGGGGTCAGATACGCAGTATTTT. Translating it yields CASSPTAGSDTQYF.

V usage is TRBV2 and J usage is TRBJ2-3, with TRBD2 matching 8 bases. CDR1 and CDR2 (germline): SNHLY, FYNNEI. This CDR3 comprises 16 residues. The V and J ends lost 6 bases and 2 bases, in that order; junction bases with no gene match: 10. CDR3 residues: CASSNPLAGFTDTQYF. As DNA, the CDR3 is TGTGCCAGCAGCAACCCCTTAGCGGGATTCACAGATACGCAGTATTTT.

This chain links TRBV29-1 with TRBJ2-7; 9 positions match TRBD2. V dropped 1 base and J dropped 5; count of bases not matched to a gene: 12. CDR1 and CDR2 (germline): SQVTM, ANQGSEA. The CDR3 runs 16 residues. In DNA, the CDR3 is TGCAGCGTTGAAGTCCCCTCGGGACTAGCACTTAACGAGCAGTACTTC. Amino acids: CSVEVPSGLALNEQYF.

The V call is TRBV12-3 or TRBV12-4, the J call TRBJ2-1; 9 bases align to TRBD2. Trimming took 7 bases from V and 6 from J; bases not matched to a gene: 7. The CDR3 extends over 14 amino acids. The CDR3 sequence is CASNPGAGGNEQFF. CDR3 nucleotide sequence: TGTGCCAGCAACCCCGGAGCGGGGGGCAATGAGCAGTTCTTC.

This clonotype has only a few counts. The chain carries TRBV6-1 and TRBJ2-7; TRBD1 or TRBD2 may be the D gene (5 bases each). This CDR3 region has 12 residues. Germline CDR1 and CDR2: MNHNS and SASEGT. The V and J ends lost 7 bases and 4 bases respectively, with 11 bases between them. CDR3 loop: CASTGREYEQYV. The DNA of the CDR3 is TGTGCCAGCACGGGCAGGGAGTACGAGCAGTACGTC.

The genes are TRBV2 and TRBJ2-1; D may match TRBD1 or TRBD2 (5 bases each). This CDR3 comprises 16 residues. V lost 2 bases to trimming and J lost 8 bases, with 19 bases between them. CDR1 is SNHLY, CDR2 FYNNEI, per germline. The CDR3 reads CASSEYGALVSDEQFF. For the CDR3, the DNA is TGTGCCAGCAGTGAATACGGGGCTTTAGTAAGCGATGAGCAGTTCTTC.

This clonotype was counted a few times. This rearrangement joins TRBV13 to TRBJ2-7; D gene uncertain. The ends were cut back, 8 bases at V and 0 bases at J, with 11 bases in the middle. Germline V gives CDR1 PRHDT, CDR2 FYEKMQ (reference sequence). This CDR3 is 13 amino acids long. The DNA of the CDR3 is TGTGCCAGCGGCCCCTTATCCTCCTACGAGCAGTACTTC. Protein: CASGPLSSYEQYF.

There are a few counts of this clonotype. V and J are TRBV6-5 and TRBJ2-5; unclear D gene. Trimming shortened V by 8 bases and J by 5 bases, and 12 bases separated the two germline ends. This CDR3 is 12 amino acids long. The V gene's germline CDR1 is MNHEY and CDR2 SVGAGI. The chain's CDR3 is CASRNRGETQYF. In DNA form, the CDR3 reads TGTGCCAGCCGGAACCGTGGGGAGACCCAGTACTTC.

The genes are TRBV29-1 and TRBJ2-5; possibly TRBD1 for D (6 bases). CDR3 length equals 13 residues. Trimming pared 7 bases from V and 0 bases from J, leaving 12 bases between. Germline-derived CDR1 and CDR2 are SQVTM and ANQGSEA. CDR3 sequence: CSGPGHNQETQYF. In DNA, the CDR3 is TGCAGCGGTCCGGGACACAACCAAGAGACCCAGTACTTC.

This clonotype was observed at least ten times. The genes are TRBV7-6 and TRBJ2-7; 7 bases fit TRBD1. The germline V gene encodes CDR1 SGHVS and CDR2 FNYEAQ. CDR3 length: 15 residues. J lost 2 bases, V lost 3 bases, and 7 bases had no gene match. The CDR3 coding sequence is TGTGCCAGCAGCTTCTCGAACAGGGGAACCTACGAGCAGTACTTC. Its translation is CASSFSNRGTYEQYF.

The rearrangement joins TRBV5-1 to TRBJ2-7; D gene uncertain. Germline CDR1 reads SGHRS; CDR2 reads YFSETQ. The CDR3 length is 15 residues. Trimming removed 0 bases from V and 2 bases from J, with 12 bases in between. The CDR3 region has the DNA TGCGCCAGCAGCTTGGCGACGAGGCAGCCCTACGAGCAGTACTTC. Translation: CASSLATRQPYEQYF.

This clonotype turned up a few times. The J gene is TRBJ2-3, the V gene TRBV2; possibly TRBD1 for D (6 bases). Germline loops: CDR1 SNHLY, CDR2 FYNNEI. This CDR3 region has 16 residues. V lost 0 bases and J lost 2, with 12 bases in between. The CDR3 is CASSEAPQGVTDTQYF. DNA for the CDR3: TGTGCCAGCAGTGAAGCGCCACAGGGAGTCACAGATACGCAGTATTTT.

The chain employs TRBV27 and TRBJ1-2, with a tentative D call TRBD1 (5 bases). V was pared by 0 bases and J by 7 bases, with 9 bases between. Germline assignment: CDR1 MNHEY and CDR2 SMNVEV (reference sequence). The CDR3 is 13 amino acids. The CDR3 coding sequence is TGTGCCAGCAGTTTATCAGGGGAGATTGGCTACACCTTC. This gives the protein CASSLSGEIGYTF.

The DNA of the CDR3 is TGCAGTGCCAGGGTGAGGGAACGACAGACCCAGTACTTC. As protein: CSARVRERQTQYF. The rearrangement joins TRBV20-1 to TRBJ2-5; possibly TRBD1 or TRBD2 for D (5 bases each). CDR1 is DFQATT, CDR2 SNEGSKA, per germline (reference sequence). V gave up 6 bases and J gave up 6 bases, with 17 bases separating them. CDR3 length: 13 residues.

This clonotype was observed at least ten times. The chain has TRBV20-1 and TRBJ2-2; maybe TRBD2 (6 bases). V was pared by 0 bases and J by 4 bases, with 15 bases between. CDR1 and CDR2 (germline): DFQATT, SNEGSKA (reference sequence). This CDR3 comprises 16 residues. The chain's CDR3 is CSARDGSASRTGELFF. For the CDR3, the DNA is TGCAGTGCTAGAGACGGGAGCGCGAGTCGCACCGGGGAGCTGTTTTTT.

This chain uses TRBV20-1 with TRBJ2-1; 10 bases are shared with TRBD2. V lost 5 bases to trimming and J lost 3 bases; unmatched junction nucleotides: 7. The CDR3 length is 15 residues. The germline gives CDR1 DFQATT, CDR2 SNEGSKA (reference sequence). The CDR3 loop reads CSARGLADLYNEQFF. In nucleotides, the CDR3 is TGCAGTGCTCGTGGACTAGCGGATCTCTACAATGAGCAGTTCTTC.

The chain couples TRBV7-9 to TRBJ2-7; either TRBD1 or TRBD2 may fit D (5 bases each). The germline V and J ends were trimmed by 4 bases and 0 bases, with 10 bases remaining between them. From germline, CDR1 is SEHNR and CDR2 FQNEAQ (reference sequence). This CDR3 comprises 14 residues. The CDR3 sequence is CASSSGTYSYEQYF. The CDR3 DNA reads as TGTGCCAGCAGCTCCGGGACCTACTCCTACGAGCAGTACTTC.

The chain employs TRBV12-3 or TRBV12-4 and TRBJ2-1; 8 bases fit TRBD2. With 6 bases clipped from V and 7 bases from J, the junction kept 17 bases outside the gene matches. CDR3 length equals 17 residues. The DNA for the CDR3 is TGTGCCAGCAGATCGGCCGGGGGGGTTTTGGGGAATAATGAGCAGTTCTTC. Encoded protein: CASRSAGGVLGNNEQFF.

The table lists this clonotype with many counts. DNA for the CDR3: TGTGCCAGCAGTTTTACGGACTCCTCCACAGATACGCAGTATTTT. This encodes CASSFTDSSTDTQYF. This sequence joins TRBV12-3 or TRBV12-4 and TRBJ2-3; maybe TRBD2 (5 bases). The CDR3 sequence is 15 residues long. The V end lost 3 bases, the J end lost 2 bases, and 12 bases lay between the germline ends.

V and J are TRBV6-4 and TRBJ2-7, with TRBD2 matching over 8 bases. After removal of 5 bases from V and 4 bases from J, the junction contained 25 bases not matched to a gene. There are 20 residues in the CDR3. Germline V CDR1 and CDR2: MRHNA, SNTAGT. The CDR3 sequence is CASSRRTPFQAGAPNYEQYF. DNA of the CDR3: TGTGCCAGCAGTAGACGAACACCCTTCCAAGCGGGAGCCCCTAATTACGAGCAGTACTTC.

V and J are TRBV7-9 and TRBJ2-3, with D hard to call. This CDR3 has 14 amino acids. V lost 5 bases and J lost 4, with 13 bases in between. Germline loops: CDR1 SEHNR, CDR2 FQNEAQ (reference sequence). CDR3 protein: CASSPPTKADTQYF. The CDR3 DNA reads as TGTGCCAGCAGCCCCCCCACTAAAGCAGATACGCAGTATTTT.

This chain connects TRBV11-2 to TRBJ1-2; 11 bases align to TRBD1. Trimming took 1 base from V and 4 from J; bases not matched to a gene: 17. The germline gives CDR1 SGHAT, CDR2 FQNNGV. The CDR3 has 20 residues. The CDR3 here is CASSLVLDRGHGGSTYGYTF. The CDR3 DNA is TGTGCCAGCAGCTTAGTCCTGGACAGGGGGCATGGAGGCTCAACCTATGGCTACACCTTC.

This clonotype has just a few counts. The rearrangement uses TRBV28 and TRBJ2-7; D remains ambiguous. This CDR3 comprises 14 residues. In germline, CDR1 is MDHEN, CDR2 SYDVKM. V was cut by 5 bases and J by 0 bases, with 11 bases left in between. CDR3 residues: CASSPLGLSYEQYV. CDR3 DNA sequence: TGTGCCAGCAGTCCCCTCGGCCTCTCCTACGAGCAGTACGTC.

This clonotype was detected only a few times. The J gene is TRBJ2-4, the V gene TRBV29-1, with D perhaps TRBD1 or TRBD2 (5 bases each). CDR1 and CDR2 from the germline V gene are SQVTM and ANQGSEA. The CDR3 length is 16 residues. V dropped 5 bases and J dropped 0 bases, with 17 bases sitting between them. The CDR3 DNA sequence: TGCAGCGTTCTGGGACGGACGGACATAGCCAAAAACATTCAGTACTTC. It is translated as CSVLGRTDIAKNIQYF.

The chain has TRBV6-1 and TRBJ2-7; tentatively, D is TRBD1 (6 bases). The germline V gene has CDR1 MNHNS and CDR2 SASEGT. The CDR3 length is 16 residues. Trimming pared 5 bases from V and 3 bases from J, leaving 20 bases between. The CDR3 is CASSRDRPVGNYEQYF. CDR3 nucleotide sequence: TGTGCCAGCAGTCGAGACAGGCCGGTAGGGAACTACGAGCAGTACTTC.

This rearrangement joins TRBV7-9 to TRBJ1-2, with 8 bases matching TRBD1. V gave up 5 bases and J gave up 8 bases; unmatched junction bases: 19. Per germline, CDR1 SEHNR and CDR2 FQNEAQ (reference sequence). This CDR3 region has 17 residues. CDR3 bases: TGTGCCAGCAGCCCCCCGGGGGCCAGGGGGCAGTCGGGCGGCTACACCTTC. This encodes CASSPPGARGQSGGYTF.

This clonotype appeared a few times. The chain combines TRBV7-9 with TRBJ1-1, with D uncertain. This CDR3 contains 13 residues. Germline loops: CDR1 SEHNR, CDR2 FQNEAQ (reference sequence). Trimming took off 0 bases at V and 5 bases at J, with 7 bases between the two ends. In nucleotides, the CDR3 is TGTGCCAGCAGCTTAGCGAGGCCGACTGAAGCTTTCTTT. Amino acid sequence: CASSLARPTEAFF.